This T cell receptor (beta chain) stems from a study of blood T cell repertoires in COVID-19. The method was immunoSEQ multiplex PCR; TCRdb's version includes in-frame clones alone and lacks a portion of them. Found here are some 290,000 clones, more than 85% of them singletons; the top ten hold 3.6%. This CDR3 spans 14 amino acids. Germline CDR1 and CDR2: SNHLY and FYNNEI. The junction had 7 bases not matched to a gene; V was cut back by 7 bases and J by 5 bases. This sequence originates from a man between 18 and 29 years old with active or convalescent COVID-19. The chain uses TRBV2 and TRBJ1-5; TRBD1 matches at 8 bases. The sequenced material came from peripheral blood. In DNA form, the CDR3 reads TGTGCCAGCAATCGAGACAGGGGAGATCAGCCCCAGCATTTT. It translates to CASNRDRGDQPQHF.